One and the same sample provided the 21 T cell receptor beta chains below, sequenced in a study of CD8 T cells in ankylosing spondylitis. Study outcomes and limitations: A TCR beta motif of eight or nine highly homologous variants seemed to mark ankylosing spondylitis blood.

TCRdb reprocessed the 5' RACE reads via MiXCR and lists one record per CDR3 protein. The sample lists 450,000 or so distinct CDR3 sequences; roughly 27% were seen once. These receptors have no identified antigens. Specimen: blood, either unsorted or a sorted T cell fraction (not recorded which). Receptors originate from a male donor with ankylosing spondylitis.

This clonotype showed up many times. Written as DNA, the CDR3 is TGTGCCAGCAGTGGACAGGGGGCCTTCTATGGCTACACCTTC. Translated: CASSGQGAFYGYTF. This chain uses TRBV12-3 or TRBV12-4 with TRBJ1-2; TRBD1 agrees at 11 bases. CDR3 length equals 14 residues. J gave up 4 bases and V 5 bases, and 3 bases lay outside the gene matches.

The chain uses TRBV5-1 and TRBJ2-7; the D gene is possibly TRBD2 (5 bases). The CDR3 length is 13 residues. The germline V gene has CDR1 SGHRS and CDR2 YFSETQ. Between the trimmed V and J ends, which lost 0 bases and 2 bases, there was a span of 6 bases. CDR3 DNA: TGCGCCAGCAGCTTGGCGACTACCTACGAGCAGTACTTC. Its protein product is CASSLATTYEQYF.

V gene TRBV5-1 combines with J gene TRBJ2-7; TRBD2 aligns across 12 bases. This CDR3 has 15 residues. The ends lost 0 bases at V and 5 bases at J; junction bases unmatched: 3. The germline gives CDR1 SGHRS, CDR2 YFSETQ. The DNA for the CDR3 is TGCGCCAGCAGCTTGGTGACTAGCGGGAGAGACGAGCAGTACTTC. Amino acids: CASSLVTSGRDEQYF.

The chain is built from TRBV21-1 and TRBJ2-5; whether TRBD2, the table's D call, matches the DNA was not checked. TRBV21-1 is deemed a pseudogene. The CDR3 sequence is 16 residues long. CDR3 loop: CASSKAPVAGGETQYF. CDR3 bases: TGTGCCAGCAGCAAAGCGCCCGTAGCGGGAGGAGAGACCCAGTACTTC.

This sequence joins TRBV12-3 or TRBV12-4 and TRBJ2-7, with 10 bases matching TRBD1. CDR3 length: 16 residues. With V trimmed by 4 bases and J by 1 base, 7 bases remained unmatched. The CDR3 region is CASSSLGTGVSYEQYF. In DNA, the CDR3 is TGTGCCAGCAGTTCCCTCGGGACAGGGGTTTCCTACGAGCAGTACTTC.

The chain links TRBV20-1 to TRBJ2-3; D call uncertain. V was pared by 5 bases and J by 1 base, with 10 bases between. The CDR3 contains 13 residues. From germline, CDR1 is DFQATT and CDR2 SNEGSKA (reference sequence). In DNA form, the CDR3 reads TGCAGTGCTCCTTCAAGGGGCACAGATACGCAGTATTTT. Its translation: CSAPSRGTDTQYF.

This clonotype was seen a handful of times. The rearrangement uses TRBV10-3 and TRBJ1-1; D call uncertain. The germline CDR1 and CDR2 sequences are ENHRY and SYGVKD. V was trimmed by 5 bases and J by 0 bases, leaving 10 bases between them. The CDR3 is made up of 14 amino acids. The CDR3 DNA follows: TGTGCCATCAGTTCCGAGTCCCTGAACACTGAAGCTTTCTTT. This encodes CAISSESLNTEAFF.

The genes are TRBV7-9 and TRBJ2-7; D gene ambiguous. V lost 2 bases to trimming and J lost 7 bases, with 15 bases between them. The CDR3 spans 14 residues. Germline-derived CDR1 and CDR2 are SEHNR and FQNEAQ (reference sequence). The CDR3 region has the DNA TGTGCCAGCAGCTTAACAGCTGGAATAGGAGAGCAGTACTTC. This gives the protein CASSLTAGIGEQYF.

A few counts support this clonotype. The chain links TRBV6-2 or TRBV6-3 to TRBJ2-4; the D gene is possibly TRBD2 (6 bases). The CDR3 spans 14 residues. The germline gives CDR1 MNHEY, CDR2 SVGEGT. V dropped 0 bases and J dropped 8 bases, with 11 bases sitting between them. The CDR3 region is CASSYSGGVDIQYF. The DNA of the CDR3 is TGTGCCAGCAGTTACTCGGGGGGAGTAGACATTCAGTACTTC.

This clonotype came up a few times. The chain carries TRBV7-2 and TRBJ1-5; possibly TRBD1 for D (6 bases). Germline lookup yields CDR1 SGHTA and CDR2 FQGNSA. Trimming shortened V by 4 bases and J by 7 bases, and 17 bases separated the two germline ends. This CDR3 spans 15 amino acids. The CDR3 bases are TGTGCCAGCAGCTCCAAGGGGGAATTCGGACAGCCCCAGCATTTT. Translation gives CASSSKGEFGQPQHF.

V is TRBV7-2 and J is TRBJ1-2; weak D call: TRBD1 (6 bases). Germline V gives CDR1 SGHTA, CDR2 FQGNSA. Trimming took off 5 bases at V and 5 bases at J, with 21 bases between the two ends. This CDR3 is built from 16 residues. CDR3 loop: CASSPHGAGAGYGYTF. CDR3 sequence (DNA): TGTGCCAGCAGCCCCCACGGTGCAGGGGCAGGGTATGGCTACACCTTC.

The CDR3 sequence is CASSQDNWGATTNEKLFF. The CDR3 bases are TGTGCCAGCAGCCAAGATAACTGGGGGGCGACGACTAATGAAAAACTGTTTTTT. The chain combines TRBV4-2 with TRBJ1-4; D is perhaps TRBD1 (6 bases). V was shortened by 0 bases and J by 2 bases, with 16 bases between the two germline ends. The CDR3 is 18 residues long. Germline CDR1 LGHNA, CDR2 YNFKEQ.

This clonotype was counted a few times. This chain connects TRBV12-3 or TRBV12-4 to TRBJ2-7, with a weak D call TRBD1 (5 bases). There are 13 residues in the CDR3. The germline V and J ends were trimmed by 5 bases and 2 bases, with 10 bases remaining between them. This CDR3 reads CASSLTVAYEQYV. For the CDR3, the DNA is TGTGCCAGCAGTCTGACAGTGGCCTACGAGCAGTACGTC.

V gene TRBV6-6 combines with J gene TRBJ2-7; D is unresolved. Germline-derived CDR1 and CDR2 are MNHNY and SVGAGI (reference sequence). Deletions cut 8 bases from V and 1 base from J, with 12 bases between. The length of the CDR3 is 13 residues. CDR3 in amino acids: CASRAGGSYEQYF. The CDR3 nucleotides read TGTGCCAGCCGAGCAGGTGGATCCTACGAGCAGTACTTC.

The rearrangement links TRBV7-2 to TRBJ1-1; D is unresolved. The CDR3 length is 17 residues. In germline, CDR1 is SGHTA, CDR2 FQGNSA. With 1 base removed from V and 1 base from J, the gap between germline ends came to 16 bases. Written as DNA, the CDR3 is TGTGCCAGCAGCTTAGGGCTGGGATGGACCCCGAACACTGAAGCTTTCTTT. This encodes CASSLGLGWTPNTEAFF.

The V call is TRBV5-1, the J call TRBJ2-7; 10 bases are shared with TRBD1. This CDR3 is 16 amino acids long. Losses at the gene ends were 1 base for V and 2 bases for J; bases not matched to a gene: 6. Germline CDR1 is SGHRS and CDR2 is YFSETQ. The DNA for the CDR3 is TGCGCCAGCAGCTTGAACGCCGGGACAGGGGCCTACGAGCAGTACTTC. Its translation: CASSLNAGTGAYEQYF.

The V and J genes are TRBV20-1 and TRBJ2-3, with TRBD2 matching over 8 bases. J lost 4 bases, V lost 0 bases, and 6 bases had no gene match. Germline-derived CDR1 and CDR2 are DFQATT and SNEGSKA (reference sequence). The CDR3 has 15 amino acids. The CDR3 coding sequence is TGCAGTGCTAGAGATTCCGGGAGGGCGGCAGATACGCAGTATTTT. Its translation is CSARDSGRAADTQYF.

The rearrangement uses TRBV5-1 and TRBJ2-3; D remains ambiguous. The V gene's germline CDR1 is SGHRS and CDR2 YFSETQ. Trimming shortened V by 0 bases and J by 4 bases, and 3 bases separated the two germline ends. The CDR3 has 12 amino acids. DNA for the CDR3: TGCGCCAGCAGCTTGGTGTCAGATACGCAGTATTTT. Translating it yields CASSLVSDTQYF.

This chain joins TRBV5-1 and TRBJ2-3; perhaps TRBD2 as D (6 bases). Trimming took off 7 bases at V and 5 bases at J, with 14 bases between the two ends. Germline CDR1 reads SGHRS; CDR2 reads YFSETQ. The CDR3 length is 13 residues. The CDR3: CASRRDGLDTQYF. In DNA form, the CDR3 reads TGCGCCAGCCGGCGGGACGGGTTAGATACGCAGTATTTT.

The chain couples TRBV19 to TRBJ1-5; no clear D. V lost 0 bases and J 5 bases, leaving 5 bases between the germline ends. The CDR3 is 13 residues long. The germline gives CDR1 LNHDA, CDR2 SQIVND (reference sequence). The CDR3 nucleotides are TGTGCCAGTAGTATAGATTCGGATCAGCCCCAGCATTTT. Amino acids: CASSIDSDQPQHF.

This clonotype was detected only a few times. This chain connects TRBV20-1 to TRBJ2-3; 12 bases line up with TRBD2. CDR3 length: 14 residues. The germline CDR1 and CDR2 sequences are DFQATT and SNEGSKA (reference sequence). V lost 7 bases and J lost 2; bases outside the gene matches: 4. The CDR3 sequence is CSGLAGVYTDTQYF. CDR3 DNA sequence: TGCAGTGGACTAGCGGGAGTCTACACAGATACGCAGTATTTT.